This T cell receptor beta chain was sequenced in a study of beta chain features in type 1 diabetes. About the research overall: What patients shared with healthy donors was a similar profile of age, gender and cell yields. Sorted cells, some 110,000,000 in number, were examined across all samples. Study-level findings and limits: Shortening of TCRB CDR3s, moderate but significant, appeared in all four CD4+ subsets of Type 1 diabetes patients. Naive, central memory and Treg TCRB repertoires seemed to resemble each other more closely in patients than they did in healthy donors. Here, the possible influence of HLA type (on TCRB rearrangement) remained unresolved.

This clone was seen more than once but under ten times. The antigen remains undetermined. Germline V lookup: CDR1 SNHLY, CDR2 FYNNEI. The CDR3 contains 14 residues. Trimming shortened V by 4 bases and J by 0 bases, and 9 bases separated the two germline ends. Expressed TCRB transcripts were sequenced because the isolated RNA had all been reverse transcribed beforehand. Assay: immunoSEQ multiplex PCR; the TCRdb copy retains only in-frame clones and omits some. The table includes hundreds of thousands of clones, around 15% detected once. This TCR derives from a man younger than 30 with type 1 diabetes. The source material was naive CD4+ T cells from blood. The rearrangement links TRBV2 to TRBJ2-5; no clear D. CDR3 coding DNA: TGTGCCAGCAGTGTATCAGCGTACCAAGAGACCCAGTACTTC. Amino acids: CASSVSAYQETQYF.